This T cell receptor (beta chain) comes out of a study of vaccination effects on CD4 cells after COVID-19. Overall study: Samples from a couple of convalescent patients were given 16 days and one week before vaccination. Supplemented with about 10 IU/ml IL-2 and 8 to 10 ug/ml peptides, under 2.5 million PBMC per well were kept in culture.

Deletions cut 0 bases from V and 6 bases from J, with 13 bases between. The germline V gene encodes CDR1 SGHTA and CDR2 FQGTGA. The CDR3 extends over 15 amino acids. Comment on this clone: Its specificity is unknown.

The authors isolated CD4+ T cells after roughly eleven days of culture. Half the medium was replaced with IL-2 medium on days 3 and 7. Profiling relied on immunoSEQ multiplex PCR, and the TCRdb table lists in-frame clones only, not all of them. Among about 66,000 clones listed, more than 60% were seen once. V and J are TRBV7-3 and TRBJ2-3; a weak D match, TRBD1 (6 bases). Specimen: CD4+ T cells from PBMCs cultured without peptide, collected before COVID-19 vaccination. The TCR comes from a human donor who had a prior SARS-CoV-2 infection. Here the CDR3 DNA reads TGTGCCAGCAGCTTAACTGGGGGACAAGGGGATACGCAGTATTTT. It encodes CASSLTGGQGDTQYF.